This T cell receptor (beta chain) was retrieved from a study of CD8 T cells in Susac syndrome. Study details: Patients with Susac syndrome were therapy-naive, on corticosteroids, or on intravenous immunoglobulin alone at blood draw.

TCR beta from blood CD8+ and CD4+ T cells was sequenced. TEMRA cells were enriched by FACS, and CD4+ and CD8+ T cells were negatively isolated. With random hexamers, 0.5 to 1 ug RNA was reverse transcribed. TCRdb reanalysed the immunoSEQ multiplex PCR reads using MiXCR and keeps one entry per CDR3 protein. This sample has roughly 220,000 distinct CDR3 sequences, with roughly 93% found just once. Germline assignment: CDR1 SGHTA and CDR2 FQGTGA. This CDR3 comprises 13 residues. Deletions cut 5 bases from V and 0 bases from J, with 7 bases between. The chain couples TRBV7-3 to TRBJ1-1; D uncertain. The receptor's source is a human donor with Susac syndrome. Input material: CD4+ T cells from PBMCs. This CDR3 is CASSRKVNTEAFF. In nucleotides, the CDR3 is TGTGCCAGCAGCCGAAAAGTGAACACTGAAGCTTTCTTT.